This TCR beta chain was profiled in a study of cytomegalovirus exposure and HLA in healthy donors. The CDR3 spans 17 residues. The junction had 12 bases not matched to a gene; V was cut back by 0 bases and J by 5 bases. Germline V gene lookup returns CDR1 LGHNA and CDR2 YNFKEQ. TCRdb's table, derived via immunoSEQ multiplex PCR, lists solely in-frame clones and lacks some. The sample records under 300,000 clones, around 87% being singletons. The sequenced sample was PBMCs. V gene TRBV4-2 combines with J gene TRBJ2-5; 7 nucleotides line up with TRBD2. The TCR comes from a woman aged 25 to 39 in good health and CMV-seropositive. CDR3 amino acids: CASSQDGRGSPSETQYF. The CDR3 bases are TGTGCCAGCAGCCAAGACGGGCGCGGGAGTCCCTCGGAGACCCAGTACTTC.